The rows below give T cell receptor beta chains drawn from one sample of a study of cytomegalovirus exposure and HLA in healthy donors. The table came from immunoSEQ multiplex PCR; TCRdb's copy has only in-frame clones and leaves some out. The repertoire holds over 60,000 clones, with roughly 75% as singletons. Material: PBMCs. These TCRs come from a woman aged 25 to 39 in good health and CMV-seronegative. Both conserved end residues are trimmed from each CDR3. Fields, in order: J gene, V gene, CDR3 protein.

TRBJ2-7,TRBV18,ASSPPSLDSGEQY
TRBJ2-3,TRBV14,ASSQELGLSASTTDTQY
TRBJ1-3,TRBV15,ATSPPTGNTIY
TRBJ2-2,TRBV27,APGRCAGELF
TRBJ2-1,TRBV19,ASSAPSGSGYEQF
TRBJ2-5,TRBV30,AWSGSGGGETQY
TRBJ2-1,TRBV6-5,ASKVDRGSPNEQF
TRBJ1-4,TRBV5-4,ASSLWTGGNEKLF
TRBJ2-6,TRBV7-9,SSSFGMGGRTGANVLT
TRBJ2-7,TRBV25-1,ASNRDRESEQY
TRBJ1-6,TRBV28,ASSFGDRPNSPLH
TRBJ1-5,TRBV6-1,ASSEVGDRNQPQH
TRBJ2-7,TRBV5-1,ASSLTGSRYEQY
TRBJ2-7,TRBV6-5,ASTLTSGGTEQY
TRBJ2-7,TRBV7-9,ASSPGVAGGPVY
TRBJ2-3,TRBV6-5,ASSLTGSTDTQY
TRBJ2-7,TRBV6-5,ASSRFTEGHEQY
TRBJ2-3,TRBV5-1,ASSLGLADADTQY
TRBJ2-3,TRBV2,ASRAITDTQY
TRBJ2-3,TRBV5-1,ASSLMAAGSTDTQY
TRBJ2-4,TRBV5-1,ASSLELAGAKNIQY
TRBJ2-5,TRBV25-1,ASRRGQGAGETQY
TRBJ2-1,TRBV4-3,ASSQDETSGRRTYNEQF
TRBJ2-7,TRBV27,ASSLMAGGGGQY
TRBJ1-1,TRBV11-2,ASSSWGDRTEAF
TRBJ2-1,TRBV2,ASSEIPSSAPYNEQF
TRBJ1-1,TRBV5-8,ASSLGPEPEAF